The sequence of this TCR beta chain was determined in a study of blood T cell repertoires in COVID-19. The overall study: Nucleic acid was either cDNA or gDNA, and it came from T cells, B-cell-depleted T cells, or PBMCs.

From germline, CDR1 is MNHEY and CDR2 SVGAGI. V lost 6 bases, J lost 3 bases, and 6 bases stayed unmatched. This CDR3 contains 15 residues. Enrolment of Seattle patients took place during active infection, and they were followed longitudinally. TCRdb keeps only in-frame clones here, not all; method: immunoSEQ multiplex PCR. The sample holds 220,000 or so clones, 90% to 95% seen once. The chain couples TRBV6-5 to TRBJ1-5; 9 bases are shared with TRBD1. This clonotype was obtained from a man aged 55 to 70 with COVID-19, enrolled during active disease. Sequences were obtained from peripheral blood. The CDR3 bases are TGTGCCAGCAGCCGTCACAGGGGGCACAATCAGCCCCAGCATTTT. Translating gives CASSRHRGHNQPQHF.